This T cell receptor (beta chain) was identified in a study of T cells expressing NK-cell markers. TCRdb processed the 5' RACE reads again and assigns one entry to each CDR3 protein, with no DNA. The sample table sets out roughly 430,000 distinct CDR3 sequences. Germline CDR1 and CDR2: SGHRS and YFSETQ. CDR3 length: 14 residues. The origin of this receptor is a woman aged 18 to 75 in good health. The chain joins TRBV5-1 to TRBJ1-2; as DNA is missing, the TRBD1 call by TCRdb cannot be tested. Sequenced sample: blood T cells: a sorted CD56 or NKG2C T cell subset, CD4+ or CD8+ T cells, or bulk PBMC T cells (not recorded which). The CDR3 loop reads CASSQLDSGYGYTF.